A single sample is the source of the 8 T cell receptor beta chains below, sequenced in a study of graft-versus-host responses after intestinal transplantation. What these receptors recognize is not known. Sequenced by immunoSEQ multiplex PCR; TCRdb stores in-frame clones only, minus some. The table has over 85,000 clones, 80% to 95% seen once. The sequencing used unstimulated CD8+ T cells sorted from spleen or lymph node cells, collected before intestinal transplant. The receptors derive from a human donor who received an intestinal transplant.

This rearrangement joins TRBV12-5 to TRBJ1-2; no definite D call. The CDR3 loop spans 13 amino acids. Germline assignment: CDR1 LGHNT and CDR2 FRNRAP. V gave up 4 bases and J gave up 5 bases, with 11 bases separating them. The CDR3 reads CASGSPIGYGYTF. In DNA form, the CDR3 reads TGTGCTAGTGGTTCACCCATAGGGTATGGCTACACCTTC.

This CDR3 reads CASRDQETQYF. The CDR3 DNA follows: TGTGCCAGCAGGGACCAAGAGACCCAGTACTTC. V gene TRBV6-5 combines with J gene TRBJ2-5; D is uncertain. The CDR3 consists of 11 residues. In germline, CDR1 is MNHEY, CDR2 SVGAGI. Trimming shortened V by 6 bases and J by 0 bases, and 2 bases separated the two germline ends.

The chain employs TRBV2 and TRBJ1-1; tentatively, D is TRBD1 (5 bases). This CDR3 region has 14 residues. Germline CDR1 and CDR2: SNHLY and FYNNEI. The V end lost 3 bases, the J end lost 4 bases, and 12 bases lay between the germline ends. The CDR3 DNA reads TGTGCCAGCAGTGACGGGGGGACGTCCACTGAAGCTTTCTTT. It codes for CASSDGGTSTEAFF.

The rearrangement joins TRBV28 to TRBJ1-5; 9 bases are a match to TRBD1. The germline V gene has CDR1 MDHEN and CDR2 SYDVKM. The ends lost 2 bases at V and 0 bases at J; junction bases unmatched: 2. The CDR3 runs 16 residues. The CDR3 DNA sequence: TGTGCCAGCAGTTTAGGGACAGGGAATAGCAATCAGCCCCAGCATTTT. It is translated as CASSLGTGNSNQPQHF.

The V and J genes are TRBV5-4 and TRBJ2-3; possible D gene TRBD1, 5 bases. Germline V gene data show CDR1 as SGHNT and CDR2 as YYREEE (reference sequence). This CDR3 region has 15 residues. V shed 1 base and J shed 6 bases, with 15 bases lying between them. DNA of the CDR3: TGTGCCAGCAGCTTGTTCGGCCAGGGCGCGGATACGCAGTATTTT. Translated: CASSLFGQGADTQYF.

In this sample, this clone turned up once. V usage is TRBV23-1 and J usage is TRBJ2-5; TRBD1 agrees at 9 bases. TRBV23-1 falls under the ORF class, with uncertain function. The CDR3 consists of 15 residues. V was pared by 8 bases and J by 5 bases, with 12 bases of the junction left unmatched. CDR3 bases: TGCGCCAGCGACATGGACAGGGGCATGAGGGAGACCCAGTACTTC. Amino acid sequence: CASDMDRGMRETQYF.

The chain links TRBV6-5 to TRBJ2-1; TRBD1 agrees at 9 bases. The ends lost 5 bases at V and 3 bases at J; junction bases unmatched: 5. This CDR3 contains 15 residues. CDR1 is MNHEY and CDR2 is SVGAGI in the germline V gene. The CDR3 here is CASSPLGQGYNEQFF. In DNA form, the CDR3 reads TGTGCCAGCAGTCCGTTGGGACAGGGCTACAATGAGCAGTTCTTC.

This chain joins TRBV25-1 and TRBJ2-1; D gene uncertain. This CDR3 comprises 12 residues. V was trimmed by 4 bases and J by 6 bases, leaving 7 bases between them. Germline V CDR1 and CDR2: MGHDK, SYGVNS. The CDR3 region has the DNA TGTGCCAGCAGTGCGGGCTTCAATGAGCAGTTCTTC. Translated: CASSAGFNEQFF.